These 9 T cell receptor beta chains were sequenced from one sample in a study of early T cells in non-severe SARS-CoV-2 infection. Using its own MiXCR run on the 5' RACE reads, TCRdb lists one record per CDR3 protein. The sample consists of 30,000 to 35,000 distinct CDR3 sequences, approximately 4.4% of them appearing once. The source material was whole blood. These receptors were taken from an adult who was a healthcare worker with PCR-confirmed SARS-CoV-2 infection or an uninfected control (not recorded which).

This clonotype was seen repeatedly, ten times or more. V and J are TRBV11-2 and TRBJ2-3, with D uncertain. Germline loops: CDR1 SGHAT, CDR2 FQNNGV. V was cut by 5 bases and J by 0 bases, with 12 bases left in between. The CDR3 length is 15 residues. The CDR3 DNA follows: TGTGCCAGCAGCCTACACACCTTTAGCACAGATACGCAGTATTTT. As protein: CASSLHTFSTDTQYF.

This clonotype was seen repeatedly, ten times or more. V usage is TRBV6-2 or TRBV6-3 and J usage is TRBJ2-7; D gene unclear. V was trimmed by 0 bases and J by 6 bases, leaving 9 bases between them. Germline CDR1 MNHEY, CDR2 SVGEGT. The CDR3 extends over 13 amino acids. The CDR3 protein is CASSYSPGREQYF. For the CDR3, the DNA is TGTGCCAGCAGTTACTCTCCCGGACGCGAGCAGTACTTC.

This clonotype has at least ten counts. The chain combines TRBV3-1 with TRBJ2-7; D not certain. From germline, CDR1 is LGHDT and CDR2 YNNKEL (reference sequence). Trimming cost V 1 base and J 1 base, with 8 bases left between them. CDR3 size: 14 residues. The CDR3 sequence: CASSQGAGSYEQYF. As DNA, the CDR3 is TGTGCCAGCAGCCAAGGAGCTGGGTCCTACGAGCAGTACTTC.

This clonotype appeared a few times. The gene calls are TRBV4-1 and TRBJ1-2, with unresolved D. CDR3 length: 14 amino acids. Per the germline V gene, CDR1 is MGHRA and CDR2 is YSYEKL. V was shortened by 4 bases and J by 3 bases, with 12 bases between the two germline ends. CDR3 sequence: CASSLLRGYYGYTF. Written as DNA, the CDR3 is TGCGCCAGCAGCCTCCTCCGAGGGTACTATGGCTACACCTTC.

This clonotype occurred many times. V gene TRBV27 combines with J gene TRBJ1-5; TRBD1 aligns across 7 bases. Per the germline V gene, CDR1 is MNHEY and CDR2 is SMNVEV (reference sequence). There are 14 residues in the CDR3. J was trimmed by 6 bases and V by 6 bases; bases with no gene match: 8. This chain's CDR3 is CASSPTRGVQPQHF. DNA for the CDR3: TGTGCCAGCAGCCCGACCAGGGGGGTTCAGCCCCAGCATTTT.

This clonotype was counted many times. The chain is built from TRBV28 and TRBJ1-1; TRBD1 is a possible D gene (5 bases). The germline V gene has CDR1 MDHEN and CDR2 SYDVKM. The CDR3 is made up of 13 amino acids. V was shortened by 7 bases and J by 1 base, with 10 bases between the two germline ends. The CDR3 sequence is CASTRQKNTEAFF. As DNA, the CDR3 is TGTGCCAGCACCCGACAGAAGAACACTGAAGCTTTCTTT.

This clonotype was observed many times. The chain is built from TRBV10-2 and TRBJ1-6; tentatively, D is TRBD1 (5 bases). Trimming stripped 6 bases from V and 7 bases from J, with 7 bases between. The CDR3 is made up of 12 amino acids. Germline loops: CDR1 WSHSY, CDR2 SAAADI. The CDR3 loop reads CASRTANSPLHF. The CDR3 DNA reads TGCGCCAGCAGGACAGCCAATTCACCCCTCCACTTT.

By share, this clonotype ranks as medium-sized. The J gene is TRBJ1-1, the V gene TRBV12-3 or TRBV12-4; weak D call: TRBD1 (5 bases). The CDR3 sequence is 11 residues long. V lost 2 bases, J lost 7 bases, and 5 bases lay in between. The CDR3 DNA sequence: TGTGCCAGCAGTTTAACAGGTGAAGCTTTCTTT. Its translation: CASSLTGEAFF.

With regard to this clonotype: It may be a read error: a sequence one base away is much more abundant. The rearrangement links TRBV7-6 to TRBJ2-1; no clear D. Germline CDR1 and CDR2: SGHVS and FNYEAQ. V lost 2 bases and J 10 bases, leaving 15 bases between the germline ends. This CDR3 is 14 amino acids long. The CDR3 DNA reads as TGTGCCAGCAGCTTAATAGGGTCACATTGGGAGCAGTTCTTC. This gives the protein CASSLIGSHWEQFF.